The entry that follows covers one T cell receptor (beta chain) sequence. Its cognate antigen is unknown. The data were obtained in a study of Graves' ophthalmopathy and Graves' hyperthyroidism. Study-level information: Samples of peripheral blood were obtained at initial diagnosis, prior to treatment of any kind. General study results and limits: Blood also carried most expanded thyroid clonotypes exceeding 0.001 frequency.

Ophthalmopathy was moderately-to-severely active, CAS at least 3, NOSPECS at least 4, lasting under 3 months. There are 16 residues in the CDR3. V was trimmed by 0 bases and J by 9 bases, leaving 15 bases between them. CDR1 and CDR2 (germline): LGHDT, YNNKEL (reference sequence). Amplified material comprised TCR beta CDR3 regions derived from RNA transcripts. After a first-round RT-PCR with HTBI primers, a second-round multiplex PCR was run. MiXCR was run by TCRdb on the multiplex PCR reads, yielding one entry per CDR3 protein. The sample shows hundreds of thousands of distinct CDR3 sequences, around 40% of them seen only once.

The source is an adult man with Graves' ophthalmopathy. The sample comprised peripheral blood. The chain uses TRBV3-1 and TRBJ1-6; possibly TRBD1 for D (5 bases). The DNA of the CDR3 is TGTGCCAGCAGCCAAGATGGGGGAATGGGTAGTTCACCCCTCCACTTT. Its translation: CASSQDGGMGSSPLHF.